These 28 T cell receptor beta chains share one sample of origin, sequenced in a study of CD8 T cells in Susac syndrome. It was with random hexamers that about 0.45 to 1 ug RNA was reverse transcribed. TCRdb analysed the immunoSEQ multiplex PCR reads with MiXCR anew, one entry per CDR3 protein. The profile covers 210,000 or so distinct CDR3 sequences, with around 93% appearing a single time and over 0.15% taken by the ten largest. Sequencing was carried out using CD4+ T cells from PBMCs. The receptors shown here come from a human donor with Susac syndrome.

The rearrangement links TRBV20-1 to TRBJ2-7, with a possible D match to TRBD2 (5 bases). V was shortened by 5 bases and J by 0 bases, with 11 bases between the two germline ends. This CDR3 contains 13 residues. CDR1 DFQATT and CDR2 SNEGSKA come from the germline V gene (reference sequence). The CDR3 region is CSAGKGSSYEQYF. CDR3 nucleotide sequence: TGCAGTGCTGGAAAAGGGAGCTCCTACGAGCAGTACTTC.

The chain is built from TRBV19 and TRBJ1-2; the match to TRBD1 covers 7 bases. Germline CDR1 reads LNHDA; CDR2 reads SQIVND (reference sequence). CDR3 length: 17 residues. Trimming cost V 1 base and J 2 bases; bases outside gene matches: 10. The CDR3 region has the DNA TGTGCCAGTAGTATAGCTACTGACAGGGTGGTGAACTATGGCTACACCTTC. Translation: CASSIATDRVVNYGYTF.

The chain carries TRBV11-3 and TRBJ2-3; possibly TRBD2 for D (5 bases). Trimming took 7 bases from V and 9 from J, leaving 20 bases between them. Germline-derived CDR1 and CDR2 are SGHNT and YENEEA. This CDR3 is built from 14 residues. Here the CDR3 reads CASTSDRPGRTQYF. The CDR3 nucleotides read TGTGCCAGCACCTCGGACCGACCTGGGAGAACGCAGTATTTT. Drawing the rest from reference TRBV11-3 and TRBJ2-3, the complete variable domain is EAGVVQSPRYKIIEKKQPVAFWCNPISGHNTLYWYLQNLGQGPELLIRYENEEAVDDSQLPKDRFSAERLKGVDSTLKIQPAELGDSAVYLCASTSDRPGRTQYFGPGTRLTVL.

The genes are TRBV12-3 or TRBV12-4 and TRBJ2-5; 7 bases match TRBD1. CDR3 length equals 14 residues. J lost 4 bases, V lost 2 bases, and 4 bases had no gene match. DNA for the CDR3: TGTGCCAGCAGTTTAAGGGCAGGGGGAGAGACCCAGTACTTC. Translation: CASSLRAGGETQYF.

The chain joins TRBV12-3 or TRBV12-4 to TRBJ2-3; maybe TRBD2 (6 bases). The CDR3 runs 15 residues. Trimming stripped 3 bases from V and 6 bases from J, with 16 bases between. The CDR3 here is CASSLESGERDTQYF. CDR3 DNA: TGTGCCAGCAGTTTGGAGTCGGGGGAGAGGGATACGCAGTATTTT.

This clonotype was seen only once. This chain connects TRBV12-3 or TRBV12-4 to TRBJ1-4; D call uncertain. V gave up 3 bases and J gave up 3 bases, with 5 bases separating them. The CDR3 covers 13 residues. The CDR3 DNA follows: TGTGCCAGCAGTTTTAAGGCTAATGAAAAACTGTTTTTT. Translation: CASSFKANEKLFF.

This rearrangement joins TRBV7-9 to TRBJ1-1; unclear D gene. Germline V gene data show CDR1 as SEHNR and CDR2 as FQNEAQ (reference sequence). CDR3 length: 17 amino acids. Trimming cost V 6 bases and J 0 bases, with 20 bases left between them. DNA of the CDR3: TGTGCCAGCAGTTCAACAAAACAGACTCTTATGAACACTGAAGCTTTCTTT. Translation gives CASSSTKQTLMNTEAFF.

The chain is built from TRBV20-1 and TRBJ1-1; D ambiguous. The CDR3 contains 12 residues. The germline V gene has CDR1 DFQATT and CDR2 SNEGSKA (reference sequence). Deletions cut 4 bases from V and 1 base from J, with 7 bases between. The CDR3 here is CSAIRTNTEAFF. CDR3 nucleotides: TGCAGTGCTATAAGGACGAACACTGAAGCTTTCTTT.

V is TRBV20-1 and J is TRBJ2-5; D unresolved. Germline V gives CDR1 DFQATT, CDR2 SNEGSKA (reference sequence). The CDR3 is 11 residues long. Trimming removed 2 bases at V and 5 bases at J, with 6 bases between. CDR3 nucleotides: TGCAGTGCTAGACAAGGGGAGACCCAGTACTTC. Its protein is CSARQGETQYF.

The chain recombines TRBV7-2 with TRBJ1-1; 8 bases fit TRBD1. The CDR3 spans 15 residues. Trimming at V came to 4 bases and at J to 4 bases, leaving 8 bases not matched to a gene. The germline gives CDR1 SGHTA, CDR2 FQGNSA. The DNA for the CDR3 is TGTGCCAGCAGCTCGCCAGGGGGCGAGGGCACTGAAGCTTTCTTT. Translating gives CASSSPGGEGTEAFF.

This chain links TRBV2 with TRBJ2-4; 7 nucleotides align to TRBD1. This CDR3 comprises 15 residues. Germline trimming cut 1 base from V and 6 bases from J; bases unmatched to any gene: 6. Germline loops: CDR1 SNHLY, CDR2 FYNNEI. Here the CDR3 reads CASSEVRGPTNIQYF. Written as DNA, the CDR3 is TGTGCCAGCAGTGAAGTGAGGGGGCCTACAAACATTCAGTACTTC.

The V call is TRBV20-1, the J call TRBJ2-1; TRBD2 matches at 11 bases. CDR3 size: 15 residues. Germline CDR1 reads DFQATT; CDR2 reads SNEGSKA (reference sequence). V trimming: 6 bases; J trimming: 0 bases; junction bases outside the gene matches: 4. The CDR3 coding sequence is TGCAGTGCGTGGACTAGCGGGCGCTCCTACAATGAGCAGTTCTTC. Translation gives CSAWTSGRSYNEQFF.

The chain joins TRBV6-6 to TRBJ2-1; 10 bases match TRBD1. Germline V CDR1 and CDR2: MNHNY, SVGAGI (reference sequence). The CDR3 is made up of 14 amino acids. The trim removed 7 bases at V and 7 bases at J, leaving 7 bases unmatched. The CDR3 coding sequence is TGTGCCAGCACTTTAGGGGACAGGGGTAATGAGCAGTTCTTC. Translated: CASTLGDRGNEQFF.

The chain has TRBV30 and TRBJ2-7, with a tentative D call TRBD1 (5 bases). The V end lost 0 bases, the J end lost 1 base, and 13 bases lay between the germline ends. This CDR3 has 15 amino acids. The germline gives CDR1 GTSNPN, CDR2 SVGIG (reference sequence). Here the CDR3 DNA reads TGTGCCTGGAGTGTAGCAGGGCCCGAATCCTACGAGCAGTACTTC. Its protein is CAWSVAGPESYEQYF. Supplemented by reference TRBV30 and TRBJ2-7, the full variable domain reads SQTIHQWPATLVQPVGSPLSLECTVEGTSNPNLYWYRQAAGRGLQLLFYSVGIGQISSEVPQNLSASRPQDRQFILSSKKLLLSDSGFYLCAWSVAGPESYEQYFGPGTRLTVT.

The chain employs TRBV5-1 and TRBJ1-4; unclear D gene. V lost 0 bases to trimming and J lost 0 bases, with 9 bases between them. Germline values: CDR1 SGHRS, CDR2 YFSETQ. The CDR3 contains 16 residues. Written as DNA, the CDR3 is TGCGCCAGCAGCTTGGCGGGGAGGACAACTAATGAAAAACTGTTTTTT. It specifies CASSLAGRTTNEKLFF.

V and J are TRBV28 and TRBJ1-1; D is unresolved. This CDR3 has 11 residues. CDR1 is MDHEN, CDR2 SYDVKM, per germline. The V and J ends lost 3 bases and 7 bases respectively, with 6 bases between them. Written as DNA, the CDR3 is TGTGCCAGCAGTTTCTCTCGTGAAGCTTTCTTT. As protein: CASSFSREAFF.

CDR3 DNA sequence: TGTGCCACCAGTGATGGTCAGGCGGTAGCAGAGACCCAGTACTTC. The encoded protein is CATSDGQAVAETQYF. V and J are TRBV24-1 and TRBJ2-5; D gene uncertain. This CDR3 spans 15 amino acids. CDR1 is KGHDR, CDR2 SFDVKD, per germline. V dropped 3 bases and J dropped 4 bases, with 14 bases sitting between them.

For this clonotype: A junction boundary mismatches the germline segment, possibly from a read error. This chain links TRBV30 with TRBJ2-1, with D unresolved. The CDR3 is made up of 13 amino acids. In germline, CDR1 is GTSNPN, CDR2 SVGIG (reference sequence). CDR3 in amino acids: CAWAPRSLFPSIF. The CDR3 nucleotides read TGTGCCTGGGCCCCACGGTCCCTCTTCCCGTCGATCTTC.

V is TRBV20-1 and J is TRBJ2-5; D is undetermined. The germline gives CDR1 DFQATT, CDR2 SNEGSKA (reference sequence). The CDR3 runs 14 residues. Trimming cost V 6 bases and J 1 base, with 15 bases left between them. The CDR3: CSAAKVQFQETQYF. As DNA, the CDR3 is TGCAGTGCCGCAAAGGTCCAGTTCCAAGAGACCCAGTACTTC.

V is TRBV19 and J is TRBJ2-5; D might be TRBD2 (6 bases). Trimming left V 7 bases short and J 2 bases short, with 23 bases between. Looked up from germline, CDR1 is LNHDA and CDR2 is SQIVND (reference sequence). The length of the CDR3 is 17 residues. The CDR3 region has the DNA TGTGCCAGTAACTCGGGGACGGGAGCAGCGGAGCAAGAGACCCAGTACTTC. It yields the protein CASNSGTGAAEQETQYF.

The CDR3 spells CATSDPSVNEQFF. CDR3 bases: TGTGCCACCAGTGATCCATCAGTGAATGAGCAGTTCTTC. This chain connects TRBV24-1 to TRBJ2-1, with D uncertain. This CDR3 is built from 13 residues. The germline gives CDR1 KGHDR, CDR2 SFDVKD. Trimming removed 3 bases at V and 7 bases at J, with 9 bases between.

The chain links TRBV20-1 to TRBJ2-5; 9 bases align to TRBD1. The ends lost 5 bases at V and 0 bases at J; junction bases unmatched: 10. Germline V gene sequence: CDR1 DFQATT, CDR2 SNEGSKA (reference sequence). The CDR3 runs 16 residues. The DNA of the CDR3 is TGCAGTGCTCATGTAGAGGGACAGGGAAACCAAGAGACCCAGTACTTC. Protein: CSAHVEGQGNQETQYF.

This chain links TRBV20-1 with TRBJ1-1; D perhaps matches TRBD1 (6 bases). This CDR3 spans 13 amino acids. Deletions cut 5 bases from V and 2 bases from J, with 12 bases between. Germline CDR1 and CDR2: DFQATT and SNEGSKA (reference sequence). The CDR3 coding sequence is TGCAGTGCTTGGGGGCCCACCAACACTGAAGCTTTCTTT. It is translated as CSAWGPTNTEAFF.

The V and J genes are TRBV6-1 and TRBJ1-3, with D possibly being TRBD1 (5 bases). The V gene lost 2 bases and the J gene lost 2 bases, with 7 bases spanning the gap. This CDR3 is 14 amino acids long. Germline loops: CDR1 MNHNS, CDR2 SASEGT. The CDR3 is CASSESGAGNTIYF. The DNA of the CDR3 is TGTGCCAGCAGTGAATCGGGGGCTGGAAACACCATATATTTT.

This chain joins TRBV29-1 and TRBJ2-5; D is unresolved. Trimming left V 4 bases short and J 3 bases short, with 9 bases between. The CDR3 covers 12 residues. Germline V lookup: CDR1 SQVTM, CDR2 ANQGSEA. The CDR3 loop is CSVGGGEETQYF. As DNA, the CDR3 is TGCAGCGTTGGAGGCGGCGAAGAGACCCAGTACTTC.

The V and J genes are TRBV6-5 and TRBJ2-5; unclear D gene. This CDR3 is built from 14 residues. The germline V gene has CDR1 MNHEY and CDR2 SVGAGI. V lost 5 bases and J 3 bases, leaving 13 bases between the germline ends. The chain's CDR3 is CASSRLDAKETQYF. CDR3 nucleotides: TGTGCCAGCAGTCGGCTGGACGCGAAAGAGACCCAGTACTTC.

The V and J genes are TRBV4-2 and TRBJ2-3; no clear D. Trimming removed 0 bases at V and 1 base at J, with 8 bases between. This CDR3 comprises 15 residues. The V gene's germline CDR1 is LGHNA and CDR2 YNFKEQ. In DNA form, the CDR3 reads TGTGCCAGCAGCCAAGAAAGTCGAGGCACAGATACGCAGTATTTT. It codes for CASSQESRGTDTQYF.

V gene TRBV20-1 combines with J gene TRBJ2-1; no clear D. This CDR3 is 17 amino acids long. Looked up from germline, CDR1 is DFQATT and CDR2 is SNEGSKA (reference sequence). V shed 1 base and J shed 6 bases, with 22 bases lying between them. This chain's CDR3 is CSARVQTTRSHGNEQFF. CDR3 sequence (DNA): TGCAGTGCTAGAGTCCAGACGACGCGGTCTCACGGCAATGAGCAGTTCTTC.